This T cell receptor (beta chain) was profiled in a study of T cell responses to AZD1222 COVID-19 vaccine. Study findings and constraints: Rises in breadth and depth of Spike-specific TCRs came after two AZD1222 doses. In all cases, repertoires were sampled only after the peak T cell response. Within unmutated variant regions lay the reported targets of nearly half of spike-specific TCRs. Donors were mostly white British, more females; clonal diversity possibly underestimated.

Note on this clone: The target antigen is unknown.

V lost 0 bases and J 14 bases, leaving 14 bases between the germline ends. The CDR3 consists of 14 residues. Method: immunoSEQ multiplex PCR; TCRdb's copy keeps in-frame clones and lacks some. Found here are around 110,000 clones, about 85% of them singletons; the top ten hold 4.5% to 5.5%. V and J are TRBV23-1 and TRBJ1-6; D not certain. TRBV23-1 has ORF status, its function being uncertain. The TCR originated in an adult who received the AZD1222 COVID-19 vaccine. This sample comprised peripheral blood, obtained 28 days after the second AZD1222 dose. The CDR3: CASSQSGPVVTLHF. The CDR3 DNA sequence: TGCGCCAGCAGTCAATCCGGACCTGTGGTGACCCTCCACTTT.